This entry describes one T cell receptor beta chain. Its antigen remains unidentified. The data originate from a study of naive and memory T cell subsets. Findings of the study overall: A few larger clonotypes appeared in naive repertoires, especially CD8, possibly memory cells re-expressing CD45RA.

Both TRBC1 and TRBC2 were covered by a beta constant-region primer of two equimolar oligonucleotides. The ligated cDNA underwent four PCR rounds using SP2 and nested alpha and beta constant-region primers. TCRdb recomputed calls from the UMI-ligation and nested PCR reads with MiXCR, one row per CDR3 protein. The data show about 150,000 distinct CDR3 sequences, with roughly 20% seen just once and roughly 0.1% held by the top ten. Sequencing used naive CD4+ T cells from blood. This TCR was recovered from a human donor in good health.

The CDR3 loop reads CASSQEGDRGIEQFF. Here the CDR3 DNA reads TGCGCCAGCAGCCAAGAGGGTGACCGAGGGATAGAGCAGTTCTTC. The chain joins TRBV4-3 to TRBJ2-1; D is perhaps TRBD2 (5 bases). Germline loops: CDR1 LGHNA, CDR2 YSLEER. The CDR3 is made up of 15 amino acids. Between the trimmed V and J ends, which lost 0 bases and 10 bases, there was a span of 16 bases.